Listed below are T cell receptor beta chains from one sample, sequenced in a study of T cells after yellow fever vaccination. TCRdb re-called the 5' RACE reads with MiXCR, one entry per CDR3 protein. The sample has some 150,000 distinct CDR3 sequences; 7% to 10% are singletons. Sequencing used CD8+ T cells sorted from PBMCs, obtained 45 days after the yellow fever booster vaccination. The receptors were sampled from a man younger than 35 who received the YFV17D yellow fever vaccine. Each CDR3 is given with its conserved first and last residue. A D gene is named only where the DNA matches it firmly. Clone size appears in some rows only: once, few, many, or a class for an expanded clone.

TRBD2	TRBV7-8	.	TRBJ2-5	CASSLALAGSMQETQYF	TGTGCCAGCAGCTTAGCTCTAGCGGGGAGTATGCAAGAGACCCAGTACTTC
TRBD2	TRBV4-3	few	TRBJ2-1	CASSQTGLAGDDNEQFF	TGCGCCAGCAGCCAAACGGGACTAGCGGGGGACGACAATGAGCAGTTCTTC
TRBD1	TRBV29-1	.	TRBJ2-3	CSVTGSLDRADTQYF	TGCAGCGTTACTGGGTCCCTGGACAGGGCCGATACGCAGTATTTT
TRBD1	TRBV15	many	TRBJ1-1	CATSRPPTGMNTEAFF	TGTGCCACCAGCAGACCCCCGACAGGGATGAACACTGAAGCTTTCTTT
.	TRBV5-6	few	TRBJ2-4	CASSSAPSIQYF	TGTGCCAGCAGCTCTGCCCCTTCCATTCAGTACTTC
.	TRBV20-1	few	TRBJ2-3	CSAAMSTDTQYF	TGCAGTGCTGCCATGAGCACAGATACGCAGTATTTT
TRBD2	TRBV2	.	TRBJ2-1	CASSVYSGGDNEQFF	TGTGCCAGCAGTGTATATAGCGGGGGAGACAATGAGCAGTTCTTC
.	TRBV21-1	.	TRBJ2-4	CATRSGEGKNIQYF	TGTGCCACCCGATCGGGGGAAGGCAAAAACATTCAGTACTTC
.	TRBV6-2/TRBV6-3	.	TRBJ2-7	CASSYVMGGSTSYEQYF	TGTGCCAGCAGTTATGTCATGGGGGGATCGACCTCCTACGAGCAGTACTTC
.	TRBV5-1	.	TRBJ2-3	CASSFDVGSNTDTQYF	TGCGCCAGCAGCTTTGATGTGGGGTCGAACACAGATACGCAGTATTTT
TRBD2	TRBV11-1	few	TRBJ2-1	CASSPGLAESSYNEQFF	TGTGCCAGCAGCCCAGGACTAGCGGAGAGCTCCTACAATGAGCAGTTCTTC
.	TRBV19	many	TRBJ1-5	CASSSIEGQGPEPQHF	TGTGCCAGTAGTTCAATCGAGGGGCAGGGCCCGGAGCCCCAGCATTTT
TRBD1	TRBV4-1	.	TRBJ1-1	CASSQVTGQAFF	TGCGCCAGCAGCCAAGTGACAGGGCAAGCTTTCTTT
.	TRBV27	few	TRBJ2-7	CASSPQYGEQYF	TGTGCCAGCAGTCCCCAGTACGGCGAGCAGTACTTC
.	TRBV11-2	many	TRBJ2-1	CASSLGPSVYNEQFF	TGTGCCAGCAGCTTAGGGCCTAGCGTGTACAATGAGCAGTTCTTC
TRBD1	TRBV10-3	few	TRBJ1-1	CALGQDLMSEAFF	TGTGCCTTAGGACAGGACCTAATGAGTGAAGCTTTCTTT
TRBD1	TRBV27	many	TRBJ2-7	CASRKSSGTGYYEQYF	TGTGCCAGCAGAAAATCTTCCGGGACAGGTTACTACGAGCAGTACTTC
.	TRBV6-6	.	TRBJ2-4	CASSSLQGSGWNIQYF	TGTGCCAGCTCATCGTTACAGGGTTCAGGGTGGAACATTCAGTACTTC
TRBD1	TRBV4-3	.	TRBJ1-1	CASSQRQGRRTEAFF	TGCGCCAGCAGCCAACGACAGGGGAGACGCACTGAAGCTTTCTTT
.	TRBV4-1	.	TRBJ2-1	CASSQGREEQFF	TGCGCCAGCAGCCAAGGCAGGGAAGAGCAGTTCTTC
.	TRBV12-3/TRBV12-4	few	TRBJ1-1	CASSYQGAEAFF	TGTGCCAGCAGCTACCAGGGAGCTGAAGCTTTCTTT
TRBD1	TRBV7-2	.	TRBJ1-1	CASSPWDRSVEAFF	TGTGCCAGCAGCCCATGGGACAGGTCGGTCGAAGCTTTCTTT
.	TRBV20-1	few	TRBJ2-5	CSAGRMGGTLQETQYF	TGCAGTGCTGGCCGGATGGGGGGGACACTCCAAGAGACCCAGTACTTC
.	TRBV29-1	.	TRBJ2-3	CSVEPGIVSTDTQYF	TGCAGCGTTGAACCAGGGATTGTTAGCACAGATACGCAGTATTTT
.	TRBV9	many	TRBJ2-5	CASSPGQTQYF	TGTGCCAGCAGCCCCGGGCAGACCCAGTACTTC
.	TRBV6-5	many	TRBJ1-1	CASSPGQLEAFF	TGTGCCAGCAGCCCCGGACAGCTTGAAGCTTTCTTT
TRBD1	TRBV4-1	.	TRBJ1-1	CASSQEATGYTEAFF	TGCGCCAGCAGCCAAGAGGCGACAGGGTACACTGAAGCTTTCTTT
.	TRBV20-1	.	TRBJ2-7	CSARDLSGSWEQYF	TGCAGTGCTAGAGATTTATCAGGGAGCTGGGAGCAGTACTTC
.	TRBV11-2	.	TRBJ1-2	CASSLGPGTYGYTF	TGTGCCAGCAGCTTAGGGCCAGGGACCTATGGCTACACCTTC
.	TRBV7-6	few	TRBJ2-7	CASSNRGYEQYF	TGTGCCAGCAGCAATAGAGGATACGAGCAGTACTTC
.	TRBV27	.	TRBJ1-1	CASSSSRGDPEAFF	TGTGCCAGCAGTTCTAGCAGGGGAGACCCTGAAGCTTTCTTT